These T cell receptor beta chains were read from a single sample in a study of T cell changes during pregnancy in multiple sclerosis. Sequenced by immunoSEQ multiplex PCR; TCRdb stores in-frame clones only, minus some. Of approximately 85,000 clones in the sample, approximately 90% were seen once. Sequenced material: peripheral blood, taken in the first trimester of pregnancy. The origin of the receptors is a female donor with multiple sclerosis, enrolled in a pregnancy study. CDR3s include the opening cysteine and the closing phenylalanine or tryptophan. A D gene is named only where the DNA matches it firmly. The size entry is marked missing in some rows and otherwise reads once, few, many or a size class.

j_call | v_call | d_call | clone_size | cdr3_aa | cdr3_nt
TRBJ1-1 | TRBV2 | TRBD1 | . | CASSEVGTDSEAFF | TGTGCCAGCAGTGAAGTGGGGACAGATTCTGAAGCTTTCTTT
TRBJ2-1 | TRBV7-9 | . | . | CASSLSAGEYNEQFF | TGTGCCAGCAGCTTATCGGCAGGTGAATATAATGAGCAGTTCTTC
TRBJ1-4 | TRBV11-2 | TRBD1 | few | CASSPGEGTGLGEKLFF | TGTGCCAGCAGCCCCGGCGAGGGGACAGGGCTAGGTGAAAAACTGTTTTTT
TRBJ2-1 | TRBV6-4 | . | few | CASSDSSGGNEQFF | TGTGCCAGCAGTGACTCGAGCGGAGGGAATGAGCAGTTCTTC
TRBJ1-1 | TRBV28 | TRBD1 | . | CASRGTGGTEAFF | TGTGCCAGCAGGGGAACAGGGGGCACTGAAGCTTTCTTT
TRBJ2-7 | TRBV28 | TRBD1 | . | CASSLPGQGYYEQYF | TGTGCCAGCAGTTTACCGGGACAGGGATACTACGAGCAGTACTTC
TRBJ2-3 | TRBV6-5 | . | . | CASSYSWGLGTDTQYF | TGTGCCAGCAGTTACTCGTGGGGCCTCGGCACAGATACGCAGTATTTT
TRBJ1-4 | TRBV30 | . | once | CAWSQQSEKLFF | TGTGCCTGGAGTCAACAGTCTGAAAAACTGTTTTTT
TRBJ1-1 | TRBV5-1 | . | . | CASSVTVGGPEAFF | TGCGCCAGCAGCGTGACAGTTGGTGGCCCTGAAGCTTTCTTT
TRBJ2-5 | TRBV9 | TRBD2 | . | CASSVAPRIAGRQETQYF | TGTGCCAGCAGCGTAGCTCCCAGAATAGCGGGACGGCAAGAGACCCAGTACTTC
TRBJ2-3 | TRBV4-3 | TRBD2 | . | CASSQGGSGKAQYF | TGCGCCAGCAGCCAAGGTGGTAGCGGGAAGGCGCAGTATTTT
TRBJ1-5 | TRBV5-5 | TRBD1 | . | CASSGTGSNQPQHF | TGTGCCAGCAGCGGGACAGGGAGCAATCAGCCCCAGCATTTT
TRBJ1-3 | TRBV19 | . | . | CASSTIEARLSGNTIYF | TGTGCCAGTAGTACCATTGAGGCCCGCCTCTCTGGAAACACCATATATTTT
TRBJ1-1 | TRBV9 | . | . | CASSVAGGGTEAFF | TGTGCCAGCAGCGTGGCCGGGGGAGGCACTGAAGCTTTCTTT
TRBJ2-4 | TRBV11-3 | TRBD2 | . | CASSPLLAGGHIQYF | TGTGCCAGCAGCCCGCTTTTAGCGGGGGGGCACATTCAGTACTTC
TRBJ2-1 | TRBV6-5 | . | . | CASSYSVARSYNEQFF | TGTGCCAGCAGTTACTCAGTGGCCCGCTCCTACAATGAGCAGTTCTTC
TRBJ1-1 | TRBV7-9 | TRBD1 | . | CASSSRTGGRLNTEAFF | TGTGCCAGCAGCTCCAGGACAGGGGGGAGACTGAACACTGAAGCTTTCTTT
TRBJ1-2 | TRBV10-3 | TRBD1 | . | CAISETGVGYTF | TGTGCCATCAGCGAGACAGGGGTGGGCTACACCTTC
TRBJ2-2 | TRBV19 | TRBD1 | once | CASSIRQGGNTGELFF | TGTGCCAGTAGTATTAGACAGGGGGGCAACACCGGGGAGCTGTTTTTT
TRBJ2-7 | TRBV2 | . | once | CASNPYDGEQYF | TGTGCCAGCAATCCTTACGACGGGGAGCAGTACTTC
TRBJ1-1 | TRBV6-6 | TRBD1 | . | CASSYPGQVYEAFF | TGTGCCAGCAGTTACCCGGGACAGGTATACGAAGCTTTCTTT
TRBJ1-2 | TRBV7-9 | . | . | CASSLTGSNYGYTF | TGTGCCAGCAGCTTAACGGGTTCGAACTATGGCTACACCTTC
TRBJ2-1 | TRBV7-9 | TRBD2 | . | CASSSTTATSGYGEQFF | TGTGCCAGCAGCTCTACAACCGCGACTAGCGGGTACGGTGAGCAGTTCTTC
TRBJ2-2 | TRBV28 | TRBD2 | . | CASSLAGTSGSTGELFF | TGTGCCAGCAGCCTGGCCGGGACTAGCGGGAGCACCGGGGAGCTGTTTTTT
TRBJ2-7 | TRBV27 | . | . | CASSLTDSYEQYF | TGTGCCAGCAGTTTAACTGACTCCTACGAGCAGTACTTC
TRBJ2-2 | TRBV19 | . | . | CASSRDFSTGELFF | TGTGCCAGTAGTAGGGACTTCTCAACCGGGGAGCTGTTTTTT
TRBJ1-3 | TRBV21-1 | . | . | CASSKSGISPPGNTIYF | TGTGCCAGCAGCAAATCTGGCATATCCCCGCCTGGAAACACCATATATTTT
TRBJ1-5 | TRBV19 | . | . | CASSILHRDNQPQHF | TGTGCCAGTAGTATACTCCACAGGGACAATCAGCCCCAGCATTTT
TRBJ2-2 | TRBV27 | . | . | CASTKQGLTGELFF | TGTGCCAGCACGAAACAGGGTTTAACCGGGGAGCTGTTTTTT
TRBJ1-1 | TRBV5-1 | . | . | CASSLYARAGTEAFF | TGCGCCAGCAGCTTGTATGCCAGGGCGGGAACTGAAGCTTTCTTT
TRBJ2-5 | TRBV7-8 | TRBD2 | . | CASSLVLAGGRYQETQYF | TGTGCCAGCAGCTTAGTACTAGCGGGGGGCAGGTACCAAGAGACCCAGTACTTC
TRBJ2-2 | TRBV19 | TRBD2 | . | CASAQPMGLRITGELFF | TGTGCCAGTGCACAACCAATGGGACTACGAATCACCGGGGAGCTGTTTTTT
TRBJ2-7 | TRBV7-2 | . | once | CASSPNSGPYEQYF | TGTGCCAGCAGCCCCAACAGCGGTCCCTACGAGCAGTACTTC
TRBJ1-2 | TRBV7-2 | . | . | CASSLTTRGEHGYTF | TGTGCCAGCAGCCTTACGACCAGGGGAGAGCATGGCTACACCTTC
TRBJ2-7 | TRBV27 | TRBD1 | . | CASSPRRGTGIYEQYF | TGTGCCAGCAGTCCCCGCCGGGGGACAGGGATATACGAGCAGTACTTC
TRBJ2-3 | TRBV5-1 | . | . | CASSLVARSTDTQYF | TGCGCCAGCAGCTTGGTTGCGCGGAGCACAGATACGCAGTATTTT
TRBJ1-3 | TRBV2 | . | . | CATQTSSGNTIYF | TGTGCCACCCAAACAAGCTCTGGAAACACCATATATTTT
TRBJ2-1 | TRBV9 | TRBD2 | many | CASSVGLAGANEQFF | TGTGCCAGCAGCGTAGGGCTAGCGGGAGCCAATGAGCAGTTCTTC
TRBJ2-7 | TRBV14 | . | . | CASSPGAYEQYF | TGTGCCAGCAGCCCAGGGGCTTACGAGCAGTACTTC
TRBJ2-2 | TRBV9 | . | . | CASSVRGQNTGELFF | TGTGCCAGCAGCGTCCGGGGACAGAACACCGGGGAGCTGTTTTTT